This entry lists 14 T cell receptor beta chains sequenced from one sample in a study of T cells after yellow fever vaccination. TCRdb passed the 5' RACE reads through MiXCR, listing each CDR3 protein once. The table lists some 350,000 distinct CDR3 sequences, roughly 9.4% of them singletons, with about a sixth in the top ten. The sample was PBMCs, taken on the day of the first yellow fever vaccination. These receptor sequences come from a man between 18 and 29 years old who received the YFV17D yellow fever vaccine.

The rearrangement links TRBV30 to TRBJ1-1, with D uncertain. V was shortened by 3 bases and J by 0 bases, with 8 bases between the two germline ends. The CDR3 contains 13 residues. Germline lookup yields CDR1 GTSNPN and CDR2 SVGIG (reference sequence). The CDR3 reads CAWRRELNTEAFF. The DNA of the CDR3 is TGTGCCTGGAGGCGGGAACTGAACACTGAAGCTTTCTTT.

The rearrangement links TRBV6-1 to TRBJ1-1, with D perhaps TRBD1 (5 bases). Germline CDR1 MNHNS, CDR2 SASEGT. CDR3 length equals 13 residues. The V end was cut by 6 bases, the J end by 7 bases, with 15 bases between. This CDR3 reads CASRRPGLIEAFF. The DNA of the CDR3 is TGTGCCAGCAGACGGCCAGGGCTAATTGAAGCTTTCTTT.

Only a few counts were recorded for this clonotype. Here the CDR3 DNA reads TGCGCCAGCAGCCAGACGACAGAATCAAACTATGGCTACACCTTC. As protein: CASSQTTESNYGYTF. This chain uses TRBV4-1 with TRBJ1-2, with D perhaps TRBD1 (5 bases). This CDR3 region has 15 residues. V was clipped by 3 bases and J by 2 bases, with 13 bases between them. The germline V gene has CDR1 MGHRA and CDR2 YSYEKL.

This clonotype was seen ten or more times. The chain is built from TRBV19 and TRBJ2-1; a weak D match, TRBD1 (6 bases). CDR3 size: 13 residues. The germline CDR1 and CDR2 sequences are LNHDA and SQIVND (reference sequence). V shed 5 bases and J shed 12 bases, with 17 bases lying between them. The CDR3 region is CASSVGTLLTQFF. For the CDR3, the DNA is TGTGCCAGTAGTGTCGGGACACTACTTACGCAGTTCTTC.

The chain uses TRBV2 and TRBJ1-2; 9 nucleotides agree with TRBD1. V was pared by 6 bases and J by 7 bases, with 3 bases of the junction left unmatched. CDR1 and CDR2 (germline): SNHLY, FYNNEI. CDR3 length: 12 amino acids. CDR3 DNA sequence: TGTGCCAGCAGGGACAGGGGAGGTGGCTACACCTTC. Its translation is CASRDRGGGYTF.

V gene TRBV6-2 or TRBV6-3 combines with J gene TRBJ1-5; D is ambiguous. Trimming took off 5 bases at V and 10 bases at J, with 12 bases between the two ends. Germline CDR1 and CDR2: MNHEY and SVGEGT. The CDR3 totals 12 residues. In DNA form, the CDR3 reads TGTGCCAGCAGTCGACCGTCAGGACCCCAGCATTTT. Protein product: CASSRPSGPQHF.

This clonotype has only a few counts. The rearrangement uses TRBV19 and TRBJ2-1; 11 bases are shared with TRBD2. The germline V gene encodes CDR1 LNHDA and CDR2 SQIVND (reference sequence). The CDR3 length is 16 residues. V trimming: 4 bases; J trimming: 1 base; junction bases outside the gene matches: 3. For the CDR3, the DNA is TGTGCCAGTAGTACACTAGCGGGGGCATCCTACAATGAGCAGTTCTTC. The encoded protein is CASSTLAGASYNEQFF.

The rearrangement joins TRBV29-1 to TRBJ1-2; D perhaps matches TRBD1 (5 bases). CDR3 length: 14 residues. The V end lost 4 bases, the J end lost 5 bases, and 17 bases lay between the germline ends. Germline-derived CDR1 and CDR2 are SQVTM and ANQGSEA. The CDR3 here is CSVAFGPAGYGYTF. In DNA, the CDR3 is TGCAGCGTTGCGTTTGGGCCCGCAGGGTATGGCTACACCTTC.

This chain links TRBV20-1 with TRBJ2-1; no clear D gene. CDR3 length: 12 amino acids. Germline lookup yields CDR1 DFQATT and CDR2 SNEGSKA (reference sequence). DNA for the CDR3: TGCATCCCTAGTAGCTCCTACAATGAGCAGTTCTTC. This sequence encodes CIPSSSYNEQFF.

This clonotype was found many times. The V and J genes are TRBV29-1 and TRBJ1-2; D uncertain. Germline lookup yields CDR1 SQVTM and CDR2 ANQGSEA. This CDR3 region has 11 residues. Trimming stripped 4 bases from V and 8 bases from J, with 11 bases between. This CDR3 reads CSVGRVRGYTF. The CDR3 region has the DNA TGCAGCGTTGGTAGGGTTCGAGGCTACACCTTC.

The rearrangement links TRBV5-1 to TRBJ2-5; TRBD1 agrees at 9 bases. With V trimmed by 4 bases and J by 5 bases, 9 bases remained unmatched. The CDR3 is made up of 15 amino acids. The germline gives CDR1 SGHRS, CDR2 YFSETQ. CDR3 nucleotide sequence: TGCGCCAGCAGCCCAGGGACAGGGATGGGGGAGACCCAGTACTTC. Protein: CASSPGTGMGETQYF.

This clonotype was detected many times. The chain combines TRBV5-1 with TRBJ2-7; 7 bases line up with TRBD1. J gave up 2 bases and V 6 bases, and 5 bases lay outside the gene matches. This CDR3 is built from 13 residues. Germline V gene data show CDR1 as SGHRS and CDR2 as YFSETQ. The CDR3 DNA reads as TGCGCCAGCAACATACAGGGGACCTACGAGCAGTACTTC. Its protein product is CASNIQGTYEQYF.

The chain combines TRBV19 with TRBJ1-5; D not certain. V was pared by 8 bases and J by 4 bases, with 15 bases between. Looked up from germline, CDR1 is LNHDA and CDR2 is SQIVND (reference sequence). There are 14 residues in the CDR3. The CDR3 region has the DNA TGTGCCAGTCAGACCGGGCCCCGTAATCAGCCCCAGCATTTT. Amino acid sequence: CASQTGPRNQPQHF.

The V call is TRBV12-3 or TRBV12-4, the J call TRBJ2-6; D unresolved. This CDR3 is built from 14 residues. V was clipped by 9 bases and J by 0 bases, with 9 bases between them. The CDR3 DNA follows: TGTGCCAGTCTCAGTGGCTCTGGGGCCAACGTCCTGACTTTC. Residues: CASLSGSGANVLTF.